This TCR beta chain was identified during a study of T cells in Graves' hyperthyroidism and ophthalmopathy. PBMCs stemmed from 10 ml fresh peripheral blood. Amplified regions were TCR beta CDR3 sequences from RNA transcripts. The primer set for the first-round RT-PCR of the TCR CDR3 was HTBI. Using its own MiXCR run on the multiplex PCR reads, TCRdb lists one record per CDR3 protein. Altogether about half a million distinct CDR3 sequences are present, approximately 16% being singletons, with the ten largest covering around 28%. Trimming pared 0 bases from V and 2 bases from J, leaving 14 bases between. Per the germline V gene, CDR1 is LGHNA and CDR2 is YNFKEQ. The CDR3 runs to 16 residues.

The J gene is TRBJ2-7, the V gene TRBV4-2, with D perhaps matching TRBD1 (6 bases). The receptor comes from a woman aged 25 to 39 with Graves' ophthalmopathy. The sequenced material came from blood. For the CDR3, the DNA is TGTGCCAGCAGCCAAGACTTACAGGGCTCTACCTACGAGCAGTACTTC. Amino acids: CASSQDLQGSTYEQYF.